A selection of T cell receptor beta chains follows, all from one sample in a study of blood T cell repertoires in COVID-19. Using immunoSEQ multiplex PCR, the repertoire was profiled, and TCRdb retains in-frame clones only, with some absent. The data show 140,000 or so clones, roughly 84% seen once. The sequencing sample was made of peripheral blood. The receptors stem from a man aged 25 to 40 with COVID-19, enrolled during active disease. CDR3s include the opening cysteine and the closing phenylalanine or tryptophan. D genes are given only for firm matches. Expanded clones are given a class, and other clones once, few, many or no size at all.

d_call: -
v_call: TRBV14
clone_size: few
j_call: TRBJ2-7
cdr3_aa: CASSYGQTYEQYF
cdr3_nt: TGTGCCAGCAGCTACGGACAAACCTACGAGCAGTACTTC

d_call: -
v_call: TRBV19
clone_size: -
j_call: TRBJ2-7
cdr3_aa: CASSTDPGGYEQYF
cdr3_nt: TGTGCCAGTAGTACGGACCCCGGGGGCTACGAGCAGTACTTC

d_call: -
v_call: TRBV28
clone_size: once
j_call: TRBJ2-5
cdr3_aa: CASTPPGFQETQYF
cdr3_nt: TGTGCCAGCACCCCACCGGGATTCCAAGAGACCCAGTACTTC

d_call: -
v_call: TRBV7-9
clone_size: -
j_call: TRBJ1-3
cdr3_aa: CASSLRIDPESSGNTIYF
cdr3_nt: TGTGCCAGCAGCTTACGAATCGATCCCGAGAGCTCTGGAAACACCATATATTTT

d_call: -
v_call: TRBV18
clone_size: -
j_call: TRBJ1-6
cdr3_aa: CASSPQSAGRSSPLHF
cdr3_nt: TGTGCCAGCTCACCACAATCCGCCGGGAGGAGTTCACCCCTCCACTTT

d_call: TRBD1
v_call: TRBV18
clone_size: -
j_call: TRBJ1-2
cdr3_aa: CASSPGTEYGYTF
cdr3_nt: TGTGCCAGCTCACCAGGGACAGAGTATGGCTACACCTTC

d_call: -
v_call: TRBV6-5
clone_size: -
j_call: TRBJ1-6
cdr3_aa: CASSYSSGDGSPLHF
cdr3_nt: TGTGCCAGCAGTTACTCCTCGGGGGACGGTTCACCCCTCCACTTT

d_call: TRBD1
v_call: TRBV5-8
clone_size: once
j_call: TRBJ2-7
cdr3_aa: CASSSPGQTYEQYF
cdr3_nt: TGTGCCAGCAGTTCCCCGGGACAGACCTACGAGCAGTACTTC

d_call: TRBD1
v_call: TRBV9
clone_size: -
j_call: TRBJ1-2
cdr3_aa: CASSVATGGFYGYTF
cdr3_nt: TGTGCCAGCAGCGTCGCCACAGGGGGCTTCTATGGCTACACCTTC

d_call: TRBD1
v_call: TRBV11-2
clone_size: -
j_call: TRBJ1-4
cdr3_aa: CASSARTGWGEKLFF
cdr3_nt: TGTGCCAGCAGCGCCCGGACAGGGTGGGGTGAAAAACTGTTTTTT

d_call: -
v_call: TRBV5-5
clone_size: -
j_call: TRBJ1-1
cdr3_aa: CASSFRRGGTEAFF
cdr3_nt: TGTGCCAGCAGCTTTCGTAGGGGCGGAACTGAAGCTTTCTTT

d_call: -
v_call: TRBV9
clone_size: -
j_call: TRBJ1-3
cdr3_aa: CASSVATGERGTIYF
cdr3_nt: TGTGCCAGCAGCGTAGCTACGGGGGAACGTGGCACCATATATTTT

d_call: -
v_call: TRBV28
clone_size: -
j_call: TRBJ2-3
cdr3_aa: CASSNSVNTQYF
cdr3_nt: TGTGCCAGCAGCAATAGCGTAAATACGCAGTATTTT

d_call: TRBD1
v_call: TRBV5-8
clone_size: -
j_call: TRBJ2-2
cdr3_aa: CASSSLREQDRIAGELFF
cdr3_nt: TGTGCCAGCAGCTCTTTAAGGGAGCAGGACAGGATCGCCGGGGAGCTGTTTTTT

d_call: -
v_call: TRBV15
clone_size: -
j_call: TRBJ1-5
cdr3_aa: CATSRDSVGNQPQHF
cdr3_nt: TGTGCCACCAGCAGAGATTCGGTGGGCAATCAGCCCCAGCATTTT

d_call: TRBD1
v_call: TRBV5-4
clone_size: -
j_call: TRBJ2-1
cdr3_aa: CASSSGQGRYNEQFF
cdr3_nt: TGTGCCAGCAGCTCCGGACAGGGGCGGTACAATGAGCAGTTCTTC

d_call: TRBD1
v_call: TRBV6-5
clone_size: -
j_call: TRBJ1-1
cdr3_aa: CASRSPGGADTEAFF
cdr3_nt: TGTGCCAGCAGATCACCAGGGGGCGCGGACACTGAAGCTTTCTTT

d_call: TRBD2
v_call: TRBV13
clone_size: -
j_call: TRBJ2-7
cdr3_aa: CASSRTSIAYEQYF
cdr3_nt: TGTGCCAGCAGCCGGACTAGTATCGCCTACGAGCAGTACTTC

d_call: -
v_call: TRBV28
clone_size: -
j_call: TRBJ2-7
cdr3_aa: CASSLGTTYEQYF
cdr3_nt: TGTGCCAGCAGTTTAGGGACAACCTACGAGCAGTACTTC

d_call: TRBD1
v_call: TRBV2
clone_size: few
j_call: TRBJ1-5
cdr3_aa: CASSRGPDQPQHF
cdr3_nt: TGTGCCAGCAGTAGGGGGCCAGATCAGCCCCAGCATTTT

d_call: TRBD1
v_call: TRBV28
clone_size: -
j_call: TRBJ2-3
cdr3_aa: CASSLIGQGTDTQYF
cdr3_nt: TGTGCCAGCAGCCTGATTGGACAGGGCACAGATACGCAGTATTTT

d_call: -
v_call: TRBV28
clone_size: -
j_call: TRBJ1-1
cdr3_aa: CASSVLPGVMNTEAFF
cdr3_nt: TGTGCCAGCAGTGTCCTCCCAGGGGTTATGAACACTGAAGCTTTCTTT

d_call: TRBD2
v_call: TRBV7-3
clone_size: -
j_call: TRBJ2-1
cdr3_aa: CASSLQASGPNEQFF
cdr3_nt: TGTGCCAGCAGCTTACAGGCTAGCGGGCCTAATGAGCAGTTCTTC

d_call: TRBD1
v_call: TRBV27
clone_size: -
j_call: TRBJ1-1
cdr3_aa: CASRKKTGTGGTEAFF
cdr3_nt: TGTGCCAGCAGGAAAAAAACCGGGACAGGGGGTACTGAAGCTTTCTTT

d_call: -
v_call: TRBV15
clone_size: -
j_call: TRBJ2-3
cdr3_aa: CATSRGSTASTDTQYF
cdr3_nt: TGTGCCACCAGCAGAGGGAGCACTGCTAGCACAGATACGCAGTATTTT

d_call: TRBD1
v_call: TRBV29-1
clone_size: -
j_call: TRBJ2-5
cdr3_aa: CSVTGDWETQYF
cdr3_nt: TGCAGCGTCACAGGGGATTGGGAGACCCAGTACTTC

d_call: TRBD1
v_call: TRBV4-2
clone_size: medium-sized
j_call: TRBJ2-1
cdr3_aa: CASSLNAMDRDDEQFF
cdr3_nt: TGTGCCAGCAGCCTCAACGCAATGGACAGGGACGATGAGCAGTTCTTC

d_call: -
v_call: TRBV19
clone_size: -
j_call: TRBJ1-2
cdr3_aa: CASSQQRFYGYTF
cdr3_nt: TGTGCCAGTAGTCAACAGAGATTCTATGGCTACACCTTC

d_call: -
v_call: TRBV28
clone_size: once
j_call: TRBJ2-2
cdr3_aa: CASSSGGVANTGELFF
cdr3_nt: TGTGCCAGCAGTTCCGGCGGGGTAGCGAACACCGGGGAGCTGTTTTTT

d_call: -
v_call: TRBV2
clone_size: -
j_call: TRBJ1-2
cdr3_aa: CASSENTANYGYTF
cdr3_nt: TGTGCCAGCAGTGAAAATACAGCTAACTATGGCTACACCTTC

d_call: -
v_call: TRBV9
clone_size: -
j_call: TRBJ2-7
cdr3_aa: CASSVEGEGGAYEQYF
cdr3_nt: TGTGCCAGCAGCGTAGAAGGTGAGGGCGGCGCCTACGAGCAGTACTTC

d_call: -
v_call: TRBV28
clone_size: once
j_call: TRBJ1-1
cdr3_aa: CASSYTVFNTEAFF
cdr3_nt: TGTGCCAGCAGCTATACAGTTTTCAACACTGAAGCTTTCTTT

d_call: TRBD2
v_call: TRBV28
clone_size: -
j_call: TRBJ2-7
cdr3_aa: CASSELAGAYEQYF
cdr3_nt: TGTGCCAGCAGTGAACTAGCGGGAGCCTACGAGCAGTACTTC

d_call: -
v_call: TRBV5-6
clone_size: -
j_call: TRBJ2-1
cdr3_aa: CASSSFMNEQFF
cdr3_nt: TGTGCCAGCAGCTCTTTTATGAATGAGCAGTTCTTC

d_call: -
v_call: TRBV19
clone_size: -
j_call: TRBJ2-7
cdr3_aa: CASNPEAGPPYEQYF
cdr3_nt: TGTGCCAGTAACCCGGAGGCGGGACCCCCCTACGAGCAGTACTTC

d_call: -
v_call: TRBV7-7
clone_size: -
j_call: TRBJ2-1
cdr3_aa: CASSRDIYNEQFF
cdr3_nt: TGTGCTAGCAGCAGGGACATCTACAATGAGCAGTTCTTC

d_call: TRBD2
v_call: TRBV5-6
clone_size: few
j_call: TRBJ2-7
cdr3_aa: CASSLSLAGAYEQYF
cdr3_nt: TGTGCCAGCAGCTTGTCACTAGCGGGAGCCTACGAGCAGTACTTC

d_call: TRBD2
v_call: TRBV6-5
clone_size: -
j_call: TRBJ2-2
cdr3_aa: CASSRGAGVTGELFF
cdr3_nt: TGTGCCAGCAGTCGGGGAGCGGGAGTCACCGGGGAGCTGTTTTTT

d_call: -
v_call: TRBV9
clone_size: -
j_call: TRBJ2-2
cdr3_aa: CASSVALQGRPNTGELFF
cdr3_nt: TGTGCCAGCAGCGTAGCCCTCCAGGGGCGGCCGAACACCGGGGAGCTGTTTTTT

d_call: TRBD1
v_call: TRBV7-2
clone_size: -
j_call: TRBJ1-5
cdr3_aa: CASSLEGAVWNQPQHF
cdr3_nt: TGTGCCAGCAGCTTAGAGGGGGCTGTTTGGAATCAGCCCCAGCATTTT

d_call: TRBD1
v_call: TRBV28
clone_size: -
j_call: TRBJ1-1
cdr3_aa: CASRAGGGRSRAFF
cdr3_nt: TGTGCCAGCAGGGCAGGGGGCGGTAGATCCAGGGCTTTCTTT

d_call: -
v_call: TRBV5-4
clone_size: -
j_call: TRBJ2-1
cdr3_aa: CASSLEVPSEDEQFF
cdr3_nt: TGTGCCAGCAGCTTGGAGGTCCCCTCGGAGGATGAGCAGTTCTTC

d_call: TRBD1
v_call: TRBV19
clone_size: -
j_call: TRBJ2-7
cdr3_aa: CASSLTGGYEQYF
cdr3_nt: TGTGCCAGTAGCCTAACAGGGGGCTACGAGCAGTACTTC

d_call: TRBD1
v_call: TRBV10-3
clone_size: -
j_call: TRBJ2-7
cdr3_aa: CASRDRGRDEQYF
cdr3_nt: TGTGCCAGCCGGGACAGGGGGCGAGACGAGCAGTACTTC

d_call: TRBD1
v_call: TRBV19
clone_size: once
j_call: TRBJ1-4
cdr3_aa: CASTMETGELSRPNEKLFF
cdr3_nt: TGTGCCAGTACCATGGAAACAGGGGAATTGAGTAGACCTAATGAAAAACTGTTTTTT

d_call: -
v_call: TRBV14
clone_size: -
j_call: TRBJ2-7
cdr3_aa: CASSQEREIGEQYF
cdr3_nt: TGTGCCAGCAGCCAAGAACGAGAGATCGGCGAGCAGTACTTC

d_call: -
v_call: TRBV6-5
clone_size: -
j_call: TRBJ2-5
cdr3_aa: CASRAYRGLQETQYF
cdr3_nt: TGTGCCAGCAGGGCATACCGGGGACTCCAAGAGACCCAGTACTTC

d_call: TRBD2
v_call: TRBV6-2/TRBV6-3
clone_size: -
j_call: TRBJ2-7
cdr3_aa: CASSYSASGGEQYF
cdr3_nt: TGTGCCAGCAGTTACTCTGCTAGCGGTGGCGAGCAGTACTTC

d_call: -
v_call: TRBV15
clone_size: -
j_call: TRBJ1-1
cdr3_aa: CATSPRQEMNTEAFF
cdr3_nt: TGTGCCACCAGCCCACGACAGGAAATGAACACTGAAGCTTTCTTT

d_call: TRBD2
v_call: TRBV10-3
clone_size: -
j_call: TRBJ2-1
cdr3_aa: CAISEREGLREQFF
cdr3_nt: TGTGCCATCAGCGAGCGGGAGGGCCTCAGGGAGCAGTTCTTC

d_call: -
v_call: TRBV3-1/TRBV3-2
clone_size: -
j_call: TRBJ1-1
cdr3_aa: CASSPGSAGAFF
cdr3_nt: TGTGCCAGCAGCCCAGGTTCTGCGGGAGCTTTCTTT

d_call: -
v_call: TRBV18
clone_size: -
j_call: TRBJ2-3
cdr3_aa: CASSSRGDTQYF
cdr3_nt: TGTGCCAGCTCATCTAGAGGGGATACGCAGTATTTT

d_call: -
v_call: TRBV19
clone_size: -
j_call: TRBJ1-1
cdr3_aa: CASSRDIGGTEAFF
cdr3_nt: TGTGCCAGTAGTAGAGACATCGGGGGGACTGAAGCTTTCTTT

d_call: TRBD1
v_call: TRBV29-1
clone_size: -
j_call: TRBJ1-1
cdr3_aa: CSVEGQGEAFF
cdr3_nt: TGCAGCGTTGAGGGACAGGGTGAAGCTTTCTTT

d_call: -
v_call: TRBV7-2
clone_size: -
j_call: TRBJ2-5
cdr3_aa: CARGFRGQETQYF
cdr3_nt: TGTGCCAGGGGCTTCCGAGGGCAAGAGACCCAGTACTTC